These T cell receptor beta chains were read from a single sample in a study of early T cells in non-severe SARS-CoV-2 infection. TCRdb reprocessed the 5' RACE reads via MiXCR and lists one record per CDR3 protein. The data contain tens of thousands of distinct CDR3 sequences, roughly an eighth of them singletons. The source material was whole blood, sampled at baseline. Receptor source: an adult who was a healthcare worker with PCR-confirmed SARS-CoV-2 infection or an uninfected control (not recorded which). CDR3s include the opening cysteine and the closing phenylalanine or tryptophan. The D gene is left open where the match is weak. Some rows mark clone size as missing; the rest say once, few, many or name a class of expanded clone.

v_call	d_call	clone_size	j_call	cdr3_aa	cdr3_nt
TRBV7-3	TRBD2	few	TRBJ2-3	CASSLTPLSGYSTDTQYF	TGTGCCAGCAGCTTAACTCCCCTTAGCGGGTATAGCACAGATACGCAGTATTTT
TRBV29-1	TRBD2	many	TRBJ2-7	CSVGKRGRPYEQYF	TGCAGCGTTGGAAAGCGGGGCCGGCCCTACGAGCAGTACTTC
TRBV5-1	.	.	TRBJ2-1	CASSGEGLFF	TGCGCCAGCAGCGGCGAAGGGCTGTTCTTC
TRBV7-9	.	few	TRBJ1-6	CASSLDLSWGRGNSPLHF	TGTGCCAGCAGCTTAGACCTCTCCTGGGGCCGGGGTAATTCACCCCTCCACTTT
TRBV7-9	.	.	TRBJ2-3	CASGSAGGPDTQYF	TGTGCCAGCGGGAGCGCCGGTGGCCCAGATACGCAGTATTTT
TRBV4-3	TRBD2	many	TRBJ2-1	CASSQDSAGASNEQFF	TGCGCCAGCAGCCAAGATTCAGCGGGAGCCTCCAATGAGCAGTTCTTC
TRBV29-1	.	.	TRBJ2-4	CSVEDKGRLSYF	TGCAGCGTTGAAGATAAGGGGCGCCTATCGTACTTC
TRBV29-1	.	.	TRBJ2-2	CSGGSHTGELFF	TGCAGCGGGGGGAGTCACACCGGGGAGCTGTTTTTT
TRBV5-1	.	few	TRBJ2-7	CASRSPESSYEQYF	TGCGCCAGCAGAAGCCCAGAGAGCTCCTACGAGCAGTACTTC
TRBV7-2	.	.	TRBJ2-5	CASSFYQETQYF	TGTGCCAGCAGCTTCTATCAAGAGACCCAGTACTTC
TRBV3-1	TRBD1	.	TRBJ1-2	CASSPRDRAKTF	TGTGCCAGCAGCCCTCGGGACAGGGCCAAAACCTTC
TRBV3-1	.	.	TRBJ2-5	CASSQDQETQYF	TGTGCCAGCAGCCAAGATCAAGAGACCCAGTACTTC
TRBV19	.	many	TRBJ1-5	CASSIVDQPQHF	TGTGCCAGTAGTATTGTCGATCAGCCCCAGCATTTT
TRBV7-2	.	.	TRBJ1-2	CASSLRDSDYGYTF	TGTGCCAGCAGCTTAAGGGATTCGGACTATGGCTACACCTTC
TRBV10-3	TRBD1	.	TRBJ1-1	CAINSDRLNTEAFF	TGTGCCATCAACTCGGACAGGCTGAACACTGAAGCTTTCTTT
TRBV12-3/TRBV12-4	.	.	TRBJ2-4	CASSPNDHLAKNIQYF	TGTGCCAGCAGTCCCAATGACCACTTAGCCAAAAACATTCAGTACTTC
TRBV29-1	.	few	TRBJ2-1	CSVVSGYNEQFF	TGCAGCGTTGTCAGTGGCTACAATGAGCAGTTCTTC
TRBV18	.	.	TRBJ2-1	CASSPPGGGEQFF	TGTGCCAGCTCACCACCGGGAGGTGGTGAGCAGTTCTTC
TRBV9	.	.	TRBJ1-1	CASSVDALWGTEAFF	TGTGCCAGCAGCGTAGACGCCCTATGGGGCACTGAAGCTTTCTTT
TRBV14	TRBD1	few	TRBJ2-3	CASSPGTGSFDTQYF	TGTGCCAGCAGCCCTGGGACAGGGTCTTTCGATACGCAGTATTTT
TRBV10-2	TRBD1	few	TRBJ1-1	CASSEVRRTGTTEAFF	TGCGCCAGCAGTGAAGTAAGGAGGACAGGGACCACTGAAGCTTTCTTT
TRBV20-1	.	few	TRBJ2-1	CSASSLIEQFF	TGCAGTGCTAGCTCGTTAATTGAGCAGTTCTTC
TRBV5-1	.	few	TRBJ1-4	CASRQQGTNEKLFF	TGCGCCAGCAGGCAACAGGGTACTAATGAAAAACTGTTTTTT
TRBV12-2	.	few	TRBJ1-1	CASRSCNSYMNTEAFF	TGTGCAAGTCGCTCCTGTAACAGCTACATGAACACTGAAGCTTTCTTT
TRBV3-1	TRBD1	.	TRBJ2-7	CASSHRGQGHEQYF	TGTGCCAGCAGCCATAGGGGACAGGGCCACGAGCAGTACTTC
TRBV11-2	TRBD1	few	TRBJ1-5	CASSLGTGVTQPQHF	TGTGCCAGCAGCTTGGGGACAGGGGTTACTCAGCCCCAGCATTTT
TRBV5-4	TRBD2	.	TRBJ2-2	CASSTGLAGGIGELFF	TGTGCCAGCAGCACCGGACTAGCGGGAGGGATCGGGGAGCTGTTTTTT
TRBV25-1	TRBD1	.	TRBJ1-2	CASSGTGADGYTF	TGTGCCAGCAGCGGGACAGGGGCTGATGGCTACACCTTC
TRBV29-1	.	few	TRBJ1-2	CSVGTGRSNGYTF	TGCAGCGTTGGAACAGGGCGATCGAATGGCTACACCTTC
TRBV29-1	TRBD1	many	TRBJ2-5	CSVRQGAKTQYF	TGCAGCGTTAGACAGGGAGCGAAGACCCAGTACTTC
TRBV30	.	few	TRBJ1-4	CAWSVRRAVEKLFF	TGTGCCTGGAGTGTACGTAGGGCAGTCGAAAAACTGTTTTTT
TRBV6-1	TRBD2	.	TRBJ2-2	CASLGREAGELFF	TGTGCCAGCCTTGGGCGGGAGGCCGGGGAGCTGTTTTTT
TRBV24-1	TRBD2	.	TRBJ2-1	CATSDLPSGLAGDDRDNEQFF	TGTGCCACCAGTGATTTGCCCTCCGGACTAGCGGGAGATGATCGGGACAATGAGCAGTTCTTC